The 3 T cell receptor beta chains below were found in one sample sequenced in a study of shared clonotypes between healthy human individuals. Clones were sequenced by immunoSEQ multiplex PCR, and TCRdb holds only the in-frame ones, with some missing. The sample has about 2 million clones; about 95% are singletons. As defined, naive CD8 cells were CD45RO-negative and positively selected for CCR7, with terminally differentiated effector memory CD45RA+ cells excluded. The sequencing sample was made of naive CD8+ T cells sorted from blood. Source of these receptors: a man aged 18-30 years in good health.

This chain joins TRBV10-3 and TRBJ2-1; 7 nucleotides line up with TRBD1. This CDR3 region has 15 residues. Germline CDR1 ENHRY, CDR2 SYGVKD. V trimming: 3 bases; J trimming: 4 bases; junction bases outside the gene matches: 6. CDR3 amino acids: CAISDPPGQYNEQFF. The CDR3, as DNA: TGTGCCATCAGTGATCCCCCGGGACAGTACAATGAGCAGTTCTTC.

The chain carries TRBV5-5 and TRBJ1-3, with D uncertain. Germline CDR1 is SGHKS and CDR2 is YYEKEE (reference sequence). The CDR3 runs 15 residues. The V and J ends lost 2 bases and 0 bases respectively, with 9 bases between them. The chain's CDR3 is CASSFLPSSGNTIYF. The CDR3 coding sequence is TGTGCCAGCAGCTTCCTCCCGAGCTCTGGAAACACCATATATTTT.

This chain links TRBV6-6 with TRBJ2-7; 10 bases are a match to TRBD1. Germline V lookup: CDR1 MNHNY, CDR2 SVGAGI (reference sequence). With V trimmed by 5 bases and J by 7 bases, 11 bases remained unmatched. CDR3 length: 15 residues. For the CDR3, the DNA is TGTGCCAGCAGTCTAACCGGGACAGGGGTCGGGGAGCAGTACTTC. This translates into CASSLTGTGVGEQYF.